Below, 30 T cell receptor beta chains from the same sample are listed, as sequenced in a study of shared clonotypes between healthy human individuals. Sequencing was performed with immunoSEQ multiplex PCR; in TCRdb, only in-frame clones are kept and a portion is missing. The sample includes some 2,500,000 clones, less than 95% of them seen just once. The sequenced sample was naive CD4+ T cells from PBMCs. Subset indicated: CD45RA+ positively selected. The receptor set was obtained from a man aged 18 to 29 in good health. Some clones in this sample may be carry-over from other donors' samples.

With respect to this clone: Distinct nucleotide sequences in the sample also encode this CDR3. This CDR3 reads CASSPPADTQYF. Here the CDR3 DNA reads TGCGCCAGCAGCCCCCCCGCAGATACGCAGTATTTT. The chain recombines TRBV5-1 with TRBJ2-3; D remains unclear. Germline V gene sequence: CDR1 SGHRS, CDR2 YFSETQ. The germline V and J ends were trimmed by 4 bases and 4 bases, with 7 bases remaining between them. CDR3 length equals 12 residues.

The chain combines TRBV11-2 with TRBJ2-1; 9 positions match TRBD2. The CDR3 is 17 residues long. V lost 0 bases and J lost 7; bases outside the gene matches: 10. The germline V gene encodes CDR1 SGHAT and CDR2 FQNNGV. The CDR3 coding sequence is TGTGCCAGCAGCTTAGATTGGTCTCGACTAGCGGTTAATGAGCAGTTCTTC. Residues: CASSLDWSRLAVNEQFF.

This sequence joins TRBV11-2 and TRBJ2-4; no definite D call. Germline values: CDR1 SGHAT, CDR2 FQNNGV. The germline V and J ends were trimmed by 4 bases and 0 bases, with 10 bases remaining between them. This CDR3 has 15 residues. The CDR3 region is CASSSIALAKNIQYF. The DNA of the CDR3 is TGTGCCAGCAGCTCCATCGCACTAGCCAAAAACATTCAGTACTTC.

The V gene is TRBV9, the J gene TRBJ2-1, with 10 bases fitting TRBD2. Trimming removed 4 bases from V and 5 bases from J; junction bases left unmatched: 15. This CDR3 contains 18 residues. CDR1 SGDLS and CDR2 YYNGEE come from the germline V gene. In DNA, the CDR3 is TGTGCCAGCAGCCCAGGGAGCGGGAGGGCCCTCAGGAACAATGAGCAGTTCTTC. Translation: CASSPGSGRALRNNEQFF.

The chain has TRBV5-4 and TRBJ2-1, with D possibly being TRBD2 (5 bases). V lost 3 bases, J lost 3 bases, and 13 bases lay in between. The CDR3 loop spans 15 amino acids. Germline V gene sequence: CDR1 SGHNT, CDR2 YYREEE (reference sequence). CDR3 sequence: CASSWESNRYNEQFF. Written as DNA, the CDR3 is TGTGCCAGCAGCTGGGAGTCCAATCGCTACAATGAGCAGTTCTTC. Drawing the rest from reference TRBV5-4 and TRBJ2-1, the complete variable domain is ETGVTQSPTHLIKTRGQQVTLRCSSQSGHNTVSWYQQALGQGPQFIFQYYREEENGRGNFPPRFSGLQFPNYSSELNVNALELDDSALYLCASSWESNRYNEQFFGPGTRLTVL.

The chain has TRBV9 and TRBJ2-2, with 9 bases aligning to TRBD2. Germline V gives CDR1 SGDLS, CDR2 YYNGEE. The CDR3 extends over 16 amino acids. The V gene end was trimmed by 0 bases and the J gene end by 5 bases; junction bases not matched to a gene: 5. The chain's CDR3 is CASSVGLAGRTGELFF. CDR3 nucleotide sequence: TGTGCCAGCAGCGTAGGGCTAGCGGGAAGGACCGGGGAGCTGTTTTTT.

To note about this clone: The sample holds other DNA sequences that translate to the same CDR3. The CDR3 sequence: CASSVVGSGANVLTF. DNA for the CDR3: TGTGCCAGCAGCGTAGTTGGGTCGGGGGCCAACGTCCTGACTTTC. This chain links TRBV9 with TRBJ2-6; D is unclear. This CDR3 is built from 15 residues. V was pared by 0 bases and J by 4 bases, with 8 bases between. Germline V gene sequence: CDR1 SGDLS, CDR2 YYNGEE.

The V gene is TRBV2, the J gene TRBJ2-1; 11 nucleotides line up with TRBD2. The J segment lost 9 bases and the V segment lost 3 bases, leaving 4 bases of the junction unmatched. CDR1 is SNHLY, CDR2 FYNNEI, per germline. The CDR3 loop spans 14 amino acids. CDR3 nucleotide sequence: TGTGCCAGCAGTGAGGCTAGCGGGAGGCCTGAGCAGTTCTTC. Its translation is CASSEASGRPEQFF.

V is TRBV14 and J is TRBJ2-3; D remains ambiguous. CDR1 is SGHDN, CDR2 FVKESK, per germline. This CDR3 is built from 11 residues. V was pared by 0 bases and J by 8 bases, with 3 bases between. CDR3 amino acids: CASSQDFTQYF. CDR3 DNA: TGTGCCAGCAGCCAAGATTTTACGCAGTATTTT.

The gene calls are TRBV29-1 and TRBJ2-7, with 8 positions matching TRBD2. The CDR3 sequence is 12 residues long. With V trimmed by 8 bases and J by 3 bases, 6 bases remained unmatched. Germline lookup yields CDR1 SQVTM and CDR2 ANQGSEA. The chain's CDR3 is CSFTGGSYEQYF. CDR3 nucleotides: TGCAGCTTTACGGGGGGGAGCTACGAGCAGTACTTC.

DNA of the CDR3: TGTGCCAGCAGCGCAAGACAGGGGCCCTATGGCTACACCTTC. Translation: CASSARQGPYGYTF. This chain uses TRBV7-2 with TRBJ1-2, with 8 nucleotides matching TRBD1. The CDR3 length is 14 residues. V lost 5 bases and J lost 4; bases outside the gene matches: 6. Germline assignment: CDR1 SGHTA and CDR2 FQGNSA.

V gene TRBV18 combines with J gene TRBJ1-2; TRBD1 matches at 8 bases. The junction had 12 bases not matched to a gene; V was cut back by 3 bases and J by 6 bases. Germline assignment: CDR1 KGHSH and CDR2 LQKENI. CDR3 length: 16 amino acids. This CDR3 is CASSPTVTGANHGYTF. For the CDR3, the DNA is TGTGCCAGCTCACCTACTGTGACAGGGGCGAATCATGGCTACACCTTC.

The chain links TRBV9 to TRBJ2-3; D call uncertain. Trimming shortened V by 5 bases and J by 9 bases, and 13 bases separated the two germline ends. The CDR3 has 12 residues. Germline CDR1 reads SGDLS; CDR2 reads YYNGEE. CDR3 nucleotides: TGTGCCAGCAGTGGGGATGGGCAGACGCAGTATTTT. Translation gives CASSGDGQTQYF. The variable domain in full, completed from reference TRBV9 and TRBJ2-3, reads DSGVTQTPKHLITATGQRVTLRCSPRSGDLSVYWYQQSLDQGLQFLIQYYNGEERAKGNILERFSAQQFPDLHSELNLSSLELGDSALYFCASSGDGQTQYFGPGTRLTVL.

This sequence joins TRBV7-3 and TRBJ2-3; D call uncertain. Per the germline V gene, CDR1 is SGHTA and CDR2 is FQGTGA. The CDR3 is 16 residues long. V gave up 5 bases and J gave up 6 bases, with 21 bases separating them. The CDR3 DNA is TGTGCCAGCAGCCCGACGGCTACCCCGTATGGGGATACGCAGTATTTT. The encoded protein is CASSPTATPYGDTQYF.

The chain uses TRBV7-9 and TRBJ1-1; D unclear. V shed 5 bases and J shed 4 bases, with 17 bases lying between them. The CDR3 sequence is 15 residues long. The germline V gene has CDR1 SEHNR and CDR2 FQNEAQ (reference sequence). CDR3 in amino acids: CASSDLGMASTEAFF. Written as DNA, the CDR3 is TGTGCCAGCAGCGACCTTGGGATGGCGAGCACTGAAGCTTTCTTT.

This chain joins TRBV5-1 and TRBJ1-1; TRBD1 matches at 9 bases. Germline CDR1 SGHRS, CDR2 YFSETQ. V dropped 5 bases and J dropped 3; count of bases not matched to a gene: 5. This CDR3 has 14 amino acids. The DNA for the CDR3 is TGCGCCAGCAGACTACAGGGGGCGGACACTGAAGCTTTCTTT. Translation: CASRLQGADTEAFF.

V gene TRBV5-8 combines with J gene TRBJ2-7; D is unclear. Germline V CDR1 and CDR2: SGHTS, YDEGEE. V was clipped by 5 bases and J by 2 bases, with 14 bases between them. This CDR3 spans 14 amino acids. Here the CDR3 reads CASRAKGTPYEQYF. The CDR3 DNA reads TGTGCCAGCAGAGCCAAGGGTACCCCCTACGAGCAGTACTTC.

Notes on this clone: The identical CDR3 is also encoded by other nucleotide sequences in the sample. The chain recombines TRBV29-1 with TRBJ1-2, with TRBD1 as a possible D gene (5 bases). V lost 6 bases, J lost 8 bases, and 19 bases lay in between. CDR3 size: 13 residues. Germline V gene data show CDR1 as SQVTM and CDR2 as ANQGSEA. The CDR3 reads CSVGSGTSGGYTF. CDR3 nucleotide sequence: TGCAGCGTCGGTTCCGGGACTTCCGGGGGCTACACCTTC.

The rearrangement uses TRBV11-3 and TRBJ2-1; 8 bases align to TRBD2. Trimming took 4 bases from V and 14 from J; bases not matched to a gene: 10. This CDR3 has 13 residues. Germline V lookup: CDR1 SGHNT, CDR2 YENEEA. The CDR3 region has the DNA TGTGCCAGCAGCTCCGGGACTAGTGGAATAAAGTTCTTC. Residues: CASSSGTSGIKFF.

The rearrangement joins TRBV6-1 to TRBJ2-6; no clear D. The CDR3 spans 14 residues. Germline loops: CDR1 MNHNS, CDR2 SASEGT. V lost 4 bases to trimming and J lost 3 bases, with 7 bases between them. CDR3 protein: CASSGVRGANVLTF. DNA of the CDR3: TGTGCCAGCAGTGGCGTTCGTGGGGCCAACGTCCTGACTTTC.

The gene calls are TRBV4-1 and TRBJ2-3, with 8 bases matching TRBD1. The CDR3 consists of 16 residues. Trimming at V came to 1 base and at J to 8 bases, leaving 11 bases not matched to a gene. Germline lookup yields CDR1 MGHRA and CDR2 YSYEKL. The CDR3 nucleotides are TGCGCCAGCAGCCAAGCCGGGACAGGTCATTTGGGTACGCAGTATTTT. Translation gives CASSQAGTGHLGTQYF.

Comment on this clone: The same CDR3 arises from other DNA sequences in this sample as well. V is TRBV2 and J is TRBJ2-3; TRBD2 matches 8 bases. The trim removed 3 bases at V and 0 bases at J, leaving 2 bases unmatched. CDR1 is SNHLY, CDR2 FYNNEI, per germline. The length of the CDR3 is 15 residues. CDR3 region: CASSELAGSTDTQYF. Written as DNA, the CDR3 is TGTGCCAGCAGTGAGTTAGCGGGGAGCACAGATACGCAGTATTTT.

The chain uses TRBV19 and TRBJ2-2; TRBD1 matches 9 bases. Germline V gene data show CDR1 as LNHDA and CDR2 as SQIVND (reference sequence). The ends lost 8 bases at V and 6 bases at J; junction bases unmatched: 7. The CDR3 consists of 14 residues. The CDR3 sequence is CASSGTGPPGELFF. DNA for the CDR3: TGTGCCAGTTCCGGGACAGGGCCCCCCGGGGAGCTGTTTTTT.

The chain combines TRBV19 with TRBJ2-7, with 16 positions matching TRBD2. The CDR3 is 18 amino acids. CDR1 and CDR2 (germline): LNHDA, SQIVND (reference sequence). V shed 3 bases, J shed 2 bases, and the junction held 7 bases outside the gene matches. The CDR3 reads CASSIGTSGRVPTYEQYF. CDR3 nucleotides: TGTGCCAGTAGTATCGGGACTAGCGGGAGGGTACCAACCTACGAGCAGTACTTC. The full variable domain, rest sourced from reference TRBV19 and TRBJ2-7, is DGGITQSPKYLFRKEGQNVTLSCEQNLNHDAMYWYRQDPGQGLRLIYYSQIVNDFQKGDIAEGYSVSREKKESFPLTVTSAQKNPTAFYLCASSIGTSGRVPTYEQYFGPGTRLTVT.

As concerns this clone: The sample holds other DNA sequences that translate to the same CDR3. The J gene is TRBJ1-5, the V gene TRBV9; D unresolved. Trimming shortened V by 0 bases and J by 2 bases, and 3 bases separated the two germline ends. Germline V lookup: CDR1 SGDLS, CDR2 YYNGEE. The length of the CDR3 is 13 residues. The CDR3 here is CASSVDGNQPQHF. CDR3 in DNA: TGTGCCAGCAGCGTAGACGGCAATCAGCCCCAGCATTTT.

The genes are TRBV19 and TRBJ2-7; 12 nucleotides match TRBD2. The CDR3 contains 17 residues. The trim removed 5 bases at V and 6 bases at J, leaving 14 bases unmatched. In germline, CDR1 is LNHDA, CDR2 SQIVND (reference sequence). The CDR3 DNA sequence: TGTGCCAGTAGTCCCCGGCTAGCGGGAGGGCAGCGACGCGAGCAGTACTTC. It translates to CASSPRLAGGQRREQYF.

V usage is TRBV7-2 and J usage is TRBJ2-7; 13 bases fit TRBD2. Germline V gene data show CDR1 as SGHTA and CDR2 as FQGNSA. CDR3 length: 17 residues. The V gene end was trimmed by 0 bases and the J gene end by 7 bases; junction bases not matched to a gene: 9. For the CDR3, the DNA is TGTGCCAGCAGCTTAGCTCGGAGGACTAGCGGGGGAGGGGAGCAGTACTTC. Amino acid sequence: CASSLARRTSGGGEQYF.

V is TRBV4-1 and J is TRBJ2-2; D is unresolved. The germline CDR1 and CDR2 sequences are MGHRA and YSYEKL. V dropped 0 bases and J dropped 1 base, with 6 bases sitting between them. This CDR3 comprises 15 residues. DNA of the CDR3: TGCGCCAGCAGCCAAGACGGGCAGAACACCGGGGAGCTGTTTTTT. Encoded protein: CASSQDGQNTGELFF.

The V and J genes are TRBV4-1 and TRBJ2-7; D remains unclear. The CDR3 contains 15 residues. Germline CDR1 is MGHRA and CDR2 is YSYEKL. The germline V and J ends were trimmed by 3 bases and 0 bases, with 12 bases remaining between them. In DNA form, the CDR3 reads TGCGCCAGCAGCCATGATCCGGCTAGCTCCTACGAGCAGTACTTC. Translating it yields CASSHDPASSYEQYF.

V gene TRBV7-9 combines with J gene TRBJ1-1; D is unresolved. CDR3 length equals 14 residues. Looked up from germline, CDR1 is SEHNR and CDR2 is FQNEAQ (reference sequence). The V gene lost 3 bases and the J gene lost 1 base, with 9 bases spanning the gap. CDR3 sequence (DNA): TGTGCCAGCAGCTTCTTTGGTCGGAACACTGAAGCTTTCTTT. Protein: CASSFFGRNTEAFF.